This T cell receptor beta chain was sequenced in a study of blood T cell repertoires in COVID-19. Study-level information: Sources were T cells, B-cell-depleted T cells, or PBMCs; the material itself was cDNA or gDNA.

Original methodology: Amplification of reference gene primers was used by the study to estimate nucleated cell counts. Assay: immunoSEQ multiplex PCR; the TCRdb copy retains only in-frame clones and omits some. From that table come the V and J calls and clone size; the DNA was used to work out D and trimming. The sample includes some 74,000 clones, more than 80% of them seen just once. Sequencing used peripheral blood. This receptor was identified in a woman at least 80 years old with active or convalescent COVID-19.

As DNA, the CDR3 is TGTGCCACCTCTTCTCGACAGGGAGGCAATCAGCCCCAGCATTTT. Its protein is CATSSRQGGNQPQHF. This chain uses TRBV24-1 with TRBJ1-5, with 7 bases lining up with TRBD1. The junction had 9 bases not matched to a gene; V was cut back by 9 bases and J by 2 bases. Per germline, CDR1 KGHDR and CDR2 SFDVKD. The CDR3 spans 15 residues.